This TCR beta chain was documented in a study of shared T cell receptors in the human thymus (TCRdb year 2021). Describing the broader study: The study examined how the human thymus generates shared, self-reactive T-cell receptor alpha chains.

Library construction relied on the immunoSEQ multiplex PCR assay. In its TCRdb copy, this immuneACCESS table keeps in-frame sequences only and misses some clones. Where compared with another copy, unresolved V genes explain less than half of these, and the others have no known cause. The table for this sample lists approximately 580,000 clones; about 80% of them were counted only once. Jointly, the top ten make up more than 0.01% of the sample. This clone was seen a single time. Its specific antigen is unknown. No quality values exist for individual bases; no much larger clone is one base distant. Reading the germline V gene gives CDR1 LGHNA and CDR2 YSLEER. Reading from cysteine to phenylalanine, the CDR3 counts 17 amino acids. Only the CDR3 DNA stays, 51 bases, in frame from base 1. The V and J ends are trimmed by 0 bases and 1 base, leaving 13 bases between them. These data were also reused for a study on human thymus T cells. The second study, in turn, reports: In Finland, the donors were immunologically healthy infants who were having open corrective cardiac surgery for congenital heart defects. Thymus tissue was collected as surgical resects that were removed during corrective cardiac surgery. Usage of V and J gene segments appeared to be biased in both the thymic and the peripheral blood repertoires. The related research reported highly overlapping thymic TCR repertoires among unrelated individuals. The study described the TCR alpha and beta repertoires in roughly 8 infant thymus samples and four matching peripheral blood samples. Donor ages ranging from about 7 to 250 days were recorded, and a handful of male and a couple of female infants were included in the cohort. Thymocytes were freed from the tissue by mechanical means and kept at -70 degrees C as pellets of roughly 9-33 million cells. Genomic DNA was extracted from frozen cell pellets with a QIAsymphony instrument. TCRB and TCRAD loci were amplified from a standardized quantity of quality-controlled genomic DNA using the immunoSEQ multiplex PCR assay. The amplicons covered the V(D)J region and were long enough to include the CDR3 and to identify the V and J genes. Amplicon sequencing was performed on an Illumina platform through the commercial immunoSEQ service. Primer bias and sequencing errors were corrected as previously described, and TCRAD and TCRB definitions were based on the IMGT database. The repertoires were analysed using immunoSEQ Analyzer 3.0 and VDJTools for basic statistics, V/J segment usage, diversity estimates, rarefaction and pairwise overlap. Diversity was estimated using the Chao1, ChaoE, Efron-Thisted, Shannon and inverse Simpson indices, and was also estimated on datasets down-sampled to the size of the smallest sample. Repertoire overlap was assessed by strict matching of CDR3 nucleotide sequence, V gene and J gene, and clustering was done by Jaccard-based multidimensional scaling. Thymus samples yielded on average approximately 800,000 unique TCRB clonotypes, compared with 65,000 to 100,000 from blood samples.

Sequencing was carried out using thymocytes. This TCR derives from a boy younger than two with a congenital heart defect. Donor details come from another sample of the same person, matched by shared clones. The rearranged segments are TRBV4-3 and TRBJ2-1; TRBD2 is perhaps the D gene, given 6 matching bases. The CDR3 amino acid sequence is: CASSQEGGGPSYNEQFF. In nucleotides, the sequence is TGCGCCAGCAGCCAAGAGGGGGGAGGTCCTTCCTACAATGAGCAGTTCTTC.